This is a list of T cell receptor beta chains from one sample in a study of cytomegalovirus exposure and HLA in healthy donors. Libraries were prepared by immunoSEQ multiplex PCR; TCRdb keeps only in-frame clonotypes and omits some of them. Of 90,000 or so clones detected, approximately 70% appear once; the ten largest clones hold approximately 15%. The specimen was PBMCs. All receptors derive from a woman in her fifties or sixties in good health and CMV-seropositive. The conserved cysteine and the conserved F or W are not part of the CDR3 here.

TRBJ1-2	TRBV5-1	ASSLVVQGDNYGYT
TRBJ2-6	TRBV28	ASSLSARQGVEWGISGANVLT
TRBJ2-5	TRBV28	ASSPWGGRQETQY
TRBJ1-2	TRBV7-2	ASSLVTGTNYGYT
TRBJ2-7	TRBV30	AWSVGGYGQY
TRBJ2-5	TRBV2	ASSEAQAGTQY
TRBJ2-7	TRBV5-4	ASSRPGQFYEQY
TRBJ1-6	TRBV25-1	ASSEAQGAGSPLH
TRBJ1-5	TRBV21-1	ASSKGNRGRLYSNQPQH
TRBJ2-5	TRBV9	ASSDIPGLAGVIVRKETQY